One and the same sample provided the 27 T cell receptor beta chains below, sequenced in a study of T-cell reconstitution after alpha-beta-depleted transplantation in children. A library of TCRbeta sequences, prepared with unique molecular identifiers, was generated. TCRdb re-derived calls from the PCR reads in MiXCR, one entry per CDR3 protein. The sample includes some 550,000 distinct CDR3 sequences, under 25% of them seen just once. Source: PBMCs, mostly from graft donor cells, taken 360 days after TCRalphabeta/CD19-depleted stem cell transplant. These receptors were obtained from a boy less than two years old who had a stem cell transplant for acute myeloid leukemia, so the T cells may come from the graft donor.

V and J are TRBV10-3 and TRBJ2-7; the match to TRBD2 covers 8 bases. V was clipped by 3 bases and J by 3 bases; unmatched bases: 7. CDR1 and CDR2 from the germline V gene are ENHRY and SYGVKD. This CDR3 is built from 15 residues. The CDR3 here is CAISEGAGAFYEQYV. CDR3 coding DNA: TGTGCCATCAGTGAAGGAGCGGGGGCATTCTACGAGCAGTACGTC.

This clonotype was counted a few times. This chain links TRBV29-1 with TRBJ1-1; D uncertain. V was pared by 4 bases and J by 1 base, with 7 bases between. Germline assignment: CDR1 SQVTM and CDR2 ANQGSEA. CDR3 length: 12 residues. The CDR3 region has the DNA TGCAGCGTTGGGAACCAGAACACTGAAGCTTTCTTT. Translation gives CSVGNQNTEAFF.

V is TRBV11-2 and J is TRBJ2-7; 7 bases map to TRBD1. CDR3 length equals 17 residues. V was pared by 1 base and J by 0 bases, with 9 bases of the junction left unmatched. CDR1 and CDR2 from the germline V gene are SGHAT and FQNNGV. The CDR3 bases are TGTGCCAGCAGCTTAGGGCCCACCGGGACAGTCTCCTACGAGCAGTACGTC. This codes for CASSLGPTGTVSYEQYV.

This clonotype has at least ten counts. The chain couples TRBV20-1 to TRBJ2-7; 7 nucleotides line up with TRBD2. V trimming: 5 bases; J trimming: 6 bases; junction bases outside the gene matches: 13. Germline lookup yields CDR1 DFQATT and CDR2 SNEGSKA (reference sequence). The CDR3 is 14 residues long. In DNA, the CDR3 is TGCAGTGCTCTCCTCGGGGGGAACAACGTCGAGCAGTACTTC. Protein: CSALLGGNNVEQYF.

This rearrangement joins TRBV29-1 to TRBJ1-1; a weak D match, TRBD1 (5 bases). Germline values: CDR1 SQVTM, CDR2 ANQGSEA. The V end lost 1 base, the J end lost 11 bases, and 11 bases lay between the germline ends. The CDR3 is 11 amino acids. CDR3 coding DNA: TGCAGCGTTGAAGGGGGGTGGTACGCTTTCTTT. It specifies CSVEGGWYAFF.

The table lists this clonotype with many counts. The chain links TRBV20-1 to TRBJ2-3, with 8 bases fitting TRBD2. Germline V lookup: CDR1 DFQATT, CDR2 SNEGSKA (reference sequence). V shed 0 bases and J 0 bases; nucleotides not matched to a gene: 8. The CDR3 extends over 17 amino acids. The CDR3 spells CSARDRGGTSSTDTQYF. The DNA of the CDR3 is TGCAGTGCTAGAGATCGCGGGGGGACCTCTAGCACAGATACGCAGTATTTT.

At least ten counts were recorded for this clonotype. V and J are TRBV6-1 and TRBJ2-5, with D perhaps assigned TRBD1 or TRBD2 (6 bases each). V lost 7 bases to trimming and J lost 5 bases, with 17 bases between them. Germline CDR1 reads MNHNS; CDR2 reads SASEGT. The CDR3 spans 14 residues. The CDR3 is CASTQLGAGETQYF. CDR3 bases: TGTGCCAGCACCCAGCTGGGGGCGGGGGAGACCCAGTACTTC.

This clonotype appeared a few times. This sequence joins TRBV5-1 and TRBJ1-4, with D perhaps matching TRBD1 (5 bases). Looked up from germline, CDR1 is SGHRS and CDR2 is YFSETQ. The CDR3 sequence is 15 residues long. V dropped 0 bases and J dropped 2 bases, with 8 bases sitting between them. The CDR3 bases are TGCGCCAGCAGCTTGGGGGGGATCACTAATGAAAAACTGTTTTTT. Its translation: CASSLGGITNEKLFF.

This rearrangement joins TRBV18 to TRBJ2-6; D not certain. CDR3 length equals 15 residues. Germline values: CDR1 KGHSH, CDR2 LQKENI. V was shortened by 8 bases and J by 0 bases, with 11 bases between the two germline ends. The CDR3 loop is CASHLDDSGANVLTF. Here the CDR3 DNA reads TGTGCCAGCCACCTAGACGACTCTGGGGCCAACGTCCTGACTTTC.

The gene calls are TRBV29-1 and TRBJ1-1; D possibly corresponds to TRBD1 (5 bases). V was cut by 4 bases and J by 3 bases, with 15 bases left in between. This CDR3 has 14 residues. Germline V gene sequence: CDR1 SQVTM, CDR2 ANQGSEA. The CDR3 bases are TGCAGCGTTGGCCCCAGGGTAAGGGACACTGAAGCTTTCTTT. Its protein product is CSVGPRVRDTEAFF.

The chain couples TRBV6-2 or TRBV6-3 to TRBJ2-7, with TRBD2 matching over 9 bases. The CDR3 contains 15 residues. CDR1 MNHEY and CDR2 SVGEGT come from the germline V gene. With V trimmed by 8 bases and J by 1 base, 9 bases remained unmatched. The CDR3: CASRLAVPVSYEQYV. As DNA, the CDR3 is TGTGCCAGCCGACTAGCGGTCCCCGTTTCCTACGAGCAGTACGTC.

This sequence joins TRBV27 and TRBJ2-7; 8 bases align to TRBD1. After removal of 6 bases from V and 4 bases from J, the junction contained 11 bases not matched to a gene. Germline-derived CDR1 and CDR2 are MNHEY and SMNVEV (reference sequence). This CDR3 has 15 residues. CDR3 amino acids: CASRQTGAPVYEQYV. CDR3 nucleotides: TGTGCCAGCAGACAGACAGGGGCGCCCGTATACGAGCAGTACGTC.

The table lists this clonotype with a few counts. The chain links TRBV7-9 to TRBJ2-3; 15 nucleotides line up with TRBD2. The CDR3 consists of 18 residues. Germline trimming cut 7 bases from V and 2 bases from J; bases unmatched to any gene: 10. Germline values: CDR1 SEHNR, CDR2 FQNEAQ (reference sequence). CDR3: CASTMPGLAGGSTDTQYF. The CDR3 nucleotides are TGTGCCAGCACCATGCCGGGACTAGCGGGGGGCTCCACAGATACGCAGTATTTT.

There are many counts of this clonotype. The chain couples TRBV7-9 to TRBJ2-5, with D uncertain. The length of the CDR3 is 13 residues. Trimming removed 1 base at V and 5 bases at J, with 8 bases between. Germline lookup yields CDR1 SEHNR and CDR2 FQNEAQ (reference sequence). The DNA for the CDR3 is TGTGCCAGCAGCTTAGTCGGTCCGGAGACCCAGTACTTC. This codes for CASSLVGPETQYF.

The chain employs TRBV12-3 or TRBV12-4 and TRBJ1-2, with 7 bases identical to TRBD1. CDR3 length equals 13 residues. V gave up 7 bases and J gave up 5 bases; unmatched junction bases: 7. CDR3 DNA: TGTGCCAGCACCGCGACAGGGCCGTATGGCTACACCTTC. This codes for CASTATGPYGYTF.

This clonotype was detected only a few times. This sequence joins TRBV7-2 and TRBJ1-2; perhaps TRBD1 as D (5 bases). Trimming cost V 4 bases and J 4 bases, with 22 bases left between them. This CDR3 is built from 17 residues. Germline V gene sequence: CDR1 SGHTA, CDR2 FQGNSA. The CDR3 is CASSYTKSPTVFYGYTF. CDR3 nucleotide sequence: TGTGCCAGCAGCTATACAAAATCCCCGACAGTCTTCTATGGCTACACCTTC. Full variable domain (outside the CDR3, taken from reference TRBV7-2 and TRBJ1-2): GAGVSQSPSNKVTEKGKDVELRCDPISGHTALYWYRQSLGQGLEFLIYFQGNSAPDKSGLPSDRFSAERTGGSVSTLTIQRTQQEDSAVYLCASSYTKSPTVFYGYTFGSGTRLTVV.

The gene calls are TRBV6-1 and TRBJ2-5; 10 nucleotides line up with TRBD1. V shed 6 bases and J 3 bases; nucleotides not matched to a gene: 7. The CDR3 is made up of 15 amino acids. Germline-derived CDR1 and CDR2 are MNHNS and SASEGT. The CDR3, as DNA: TGTGCCAGCAGACGAACCGGGACAGGGGAAGAGACCCAGTACTTC. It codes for CASRRTGTGEETQYF.

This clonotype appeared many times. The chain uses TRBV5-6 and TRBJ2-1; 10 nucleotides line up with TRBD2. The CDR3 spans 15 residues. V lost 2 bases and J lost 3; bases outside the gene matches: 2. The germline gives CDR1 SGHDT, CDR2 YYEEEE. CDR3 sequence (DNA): TGTGCCAGCAGCTTTCTAGCGGGAGTCTACAATGAGCAGTTCTTC. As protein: CASSFLAGVYNEQFF.

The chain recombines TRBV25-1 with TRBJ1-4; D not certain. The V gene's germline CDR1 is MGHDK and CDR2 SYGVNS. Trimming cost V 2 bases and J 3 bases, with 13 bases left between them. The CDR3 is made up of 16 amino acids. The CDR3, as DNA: TGTGCCAGCAGTGAAACGTGGGCAGCTCCTAATGAAAAACTGTTTTTT. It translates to CASSETWAAPNEKLFF.

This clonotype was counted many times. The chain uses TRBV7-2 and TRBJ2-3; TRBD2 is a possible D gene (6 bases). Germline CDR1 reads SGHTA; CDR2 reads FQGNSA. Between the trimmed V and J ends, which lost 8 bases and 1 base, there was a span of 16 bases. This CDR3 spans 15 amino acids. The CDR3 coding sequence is TGTGCCAGCCCCGGGAGCCCCCGGGGCACAGATACGCAGTATTTT. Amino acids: CASPGSPRGTDTQYF. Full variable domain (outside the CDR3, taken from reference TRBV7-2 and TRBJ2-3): GAGVSQSPSNKVTEKGKDVELRCDPISGHTALYWYRQSLGQGLEFLIYFQGNSAPDKSGLPSDRFSAERTGGSVSTLTIQRTQQEDSAVYLCASPGSPRGTDTQYFGPGTRLTVL.

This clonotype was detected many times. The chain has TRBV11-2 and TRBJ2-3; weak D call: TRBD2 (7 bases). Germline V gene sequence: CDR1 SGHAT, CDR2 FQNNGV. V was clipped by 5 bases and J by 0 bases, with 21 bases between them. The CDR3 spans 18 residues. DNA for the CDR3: TGTGCCAGCAGCCTTATAATAGGGGGGGGGCCTAGCACAGATACGCAGTATTTT. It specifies CASSLIIGGGPSTDTQYF.

For the CDR3, the DNA is TGTGCCAGCAGCTCCAACAGGGACCCCCTCTCGGCGGATACGCAGTATTTT. Translated, it gives CASSSNRDPLSADTQYF. V usage is TRBV11-2 and J usage is TRBJ2-3; TRBD1 is a possible D gene (6 bases). CDR3 length equals 17 residues. Deletions cut 4 bases from V and 6 bases from J, with 23 bases between. Germline V lookup: CDR1 SGHAT, CDR2 FQNNGV.

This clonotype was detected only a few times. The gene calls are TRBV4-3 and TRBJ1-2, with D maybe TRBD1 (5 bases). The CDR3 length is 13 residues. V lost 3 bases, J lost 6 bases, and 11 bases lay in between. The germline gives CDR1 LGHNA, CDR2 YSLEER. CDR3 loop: CASSQGLGNGYTF. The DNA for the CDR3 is TGCGCCAGCAGCCAGGGACTGGGGAATGGCTACACCTTC.

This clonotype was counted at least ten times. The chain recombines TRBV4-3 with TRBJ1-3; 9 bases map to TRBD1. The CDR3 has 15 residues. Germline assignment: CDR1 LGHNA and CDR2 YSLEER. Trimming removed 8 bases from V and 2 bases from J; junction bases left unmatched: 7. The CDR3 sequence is CASRPGQGPGNTIYF. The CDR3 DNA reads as TGCGCCAGCCGGCCGGGACAGGGTCCTGGAAACACCATATATTTT.

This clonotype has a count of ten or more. CDR3 nucleotide sequence: TGCAGCGTCACACAGGGTTCCAACACTGAAGCTTTCTTT. Translating gives CSVTQGSNTEAFF. The chain combines TRBV29-1 with TRBJ1-1; D might be TRBD1 (6 bases). V lost 6 bases and J lost 2, with 13 bases in between. CDR1 and CDR2 from the germline V gene are SQVTM and ANQGSEA. This CDR3 spans 13 amino acids.

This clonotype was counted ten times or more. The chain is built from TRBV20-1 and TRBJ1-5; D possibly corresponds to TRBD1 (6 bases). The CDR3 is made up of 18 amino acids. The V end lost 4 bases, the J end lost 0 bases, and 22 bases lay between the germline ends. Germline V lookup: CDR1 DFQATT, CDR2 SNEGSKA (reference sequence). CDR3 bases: TGCAGTGCTAAAGATCTGAGGACAGACCGTTATAGCAATCAGCCCCAGCATTTT. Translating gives CSAKDLRTDRYSNQPQHF.

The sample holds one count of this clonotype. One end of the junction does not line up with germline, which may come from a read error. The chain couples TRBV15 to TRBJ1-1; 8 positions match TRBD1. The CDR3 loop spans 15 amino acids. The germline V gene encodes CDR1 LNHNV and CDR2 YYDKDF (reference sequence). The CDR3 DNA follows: TGTGCCACCAGCAGACCGAGGACAGGGAACGCTGAAGCTTTCTTT. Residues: CATSRPRTGNAEAFF.